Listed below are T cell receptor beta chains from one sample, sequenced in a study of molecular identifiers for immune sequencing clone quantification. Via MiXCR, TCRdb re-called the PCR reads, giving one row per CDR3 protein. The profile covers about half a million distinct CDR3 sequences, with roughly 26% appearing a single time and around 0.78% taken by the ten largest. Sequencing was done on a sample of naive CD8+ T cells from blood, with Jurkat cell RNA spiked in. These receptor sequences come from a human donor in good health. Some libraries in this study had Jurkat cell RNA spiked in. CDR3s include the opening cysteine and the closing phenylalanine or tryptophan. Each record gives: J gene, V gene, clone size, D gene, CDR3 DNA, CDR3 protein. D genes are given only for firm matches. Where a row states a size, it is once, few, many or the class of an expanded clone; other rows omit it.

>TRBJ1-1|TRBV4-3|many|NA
TGCGCCAGCAGCCCCCAGGGGCGGACTGAAGCTTTCTTT
CASSPQGRTEAFF
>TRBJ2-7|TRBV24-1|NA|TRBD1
TGTGCCACCAGTGATTTGCAACAGGGGGGAGAGCAGTACTTC
CATSDLQQGGEQYF
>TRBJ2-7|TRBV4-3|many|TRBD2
TGCGCCAGCAGCCAAGATCGAGCGGGAGTTGGGGAGCAGTACTTC
CASSQDRAGVGEQYF
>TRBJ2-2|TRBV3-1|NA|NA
TGTGCCGGCAGCTCCGAAGGTAGTAGGAACACCGGGGAGCTGTTTTTT
CAGSSEGSRNTGELFF
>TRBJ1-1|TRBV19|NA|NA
TGTGCCAGTAGTCCCCCCGGGATCACTGAAGCTTCCTTT
CASSPPGITEASF
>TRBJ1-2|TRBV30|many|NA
TGTGCCTGGAGTGAGTCGTATGGCTACACCTTC
CAWSESYGYTF
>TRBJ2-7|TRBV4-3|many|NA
TGCGCCAGCAGCCACCAGGACGGAGGACCCTACGAGCAGTACTTC
CASSHQDGGPYEQYF
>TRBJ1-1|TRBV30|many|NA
TGTGCCTGGAGTGGGGGGGCGGCGAACACTGAAGCTTTCTTT
CAWSGGAANTEAFF
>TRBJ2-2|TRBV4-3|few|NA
TGCGCCAGCAGCCAAGATAATCTTGCGGCAACCGGGGAGCTGTTTTTT
CASSQDNLAATGELFF
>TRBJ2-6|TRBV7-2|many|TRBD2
TGTGCCAGCAGCCAGACTAGCGGACCCTCTGGGGCCAACGTCCTGACTTTC
CASSQTSGPSGANVLTF
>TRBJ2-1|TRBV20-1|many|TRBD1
TGCAGTGCTAGCGGGACAGCGGCCTACAATGAGCAGTTCTTC
CSASGTAAYNEQFF
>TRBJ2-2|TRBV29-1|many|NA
TGCAGCGTTGAGATTAAGGGAGGCCTTACCACCGGGGAGCTGTTTTTT
CSVEIKGGLTTGELFF
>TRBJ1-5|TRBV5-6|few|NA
TGTGCCAGCAGCTATCGACCCCCGGCGCGCAATCAGCCCCAGCATTTT
CASSYRPPARNQPQHF
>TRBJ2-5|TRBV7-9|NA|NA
TGTGCCAGCAGCTTGACCGGCGTCCGGGCCCTTGAAATGGAGACCCAGTACTTC
CASSLTGVRALEMETQYF
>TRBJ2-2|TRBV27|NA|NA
TGTGCCAGCAGTGGGCGGGCCGGGGAGCTGTTTTTT
CASSGRAGELFF
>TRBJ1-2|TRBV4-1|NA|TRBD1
TGCGCCAGCAGCCAGCCATGGGCCACGGTCGGGGACAGTGGCTACACCTTC
CASSQPWATVGDSGYTF
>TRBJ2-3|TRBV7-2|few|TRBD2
TGTGCCAGTAATCTAGCGGGGGGCAGGACTAGCACAGATACGCAGTATTTT
CASNLAGGRTSTDTQYF
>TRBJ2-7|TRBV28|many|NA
TGTGCCAGCAGCCGTAACAGCTCCCCAAACTCCTACGAGCAGTACTTC
CASSRNSSPNSYEQYF
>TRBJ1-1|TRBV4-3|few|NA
TGCGCCAGCAGCCAAGATCGTCACAGATCTTGGGACACTGAAGCTTTCTTT
CASSQDRHRSWDTEAFF
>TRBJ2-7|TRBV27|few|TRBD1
TGTGCCAGCAGTTTAAAGGACAGGTACTACGAGCAGTACTTT
CASSLKDRYYEQYF
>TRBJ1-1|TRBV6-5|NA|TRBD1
TGTGCCAGCAGCGTCCAGGGGGAGGACACTGAAGCTTTCTTT
CASSVQGEDTEAFF
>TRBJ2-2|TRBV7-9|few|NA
TGTGCCAGCAGCTCGGGCGGGCCCACCGGGGAGCTGTTTTTT
CASSSGGPTGELFF
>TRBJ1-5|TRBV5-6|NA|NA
TGTGCCAGCAGCTTTATAGGGGCCGGTCAGCCCCAGCATTTT
CASSFIGAGQPQHF
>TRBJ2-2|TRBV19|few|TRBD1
TGTGCCAGTAGTGGACAGGGGGCCGGGGAGCTGTTTTTT
CASSGQGAGELFF
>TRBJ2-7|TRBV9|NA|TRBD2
TGTGCCAGCAGCGTATCTGGGGAGGGCTACGAGCAGTACTTC
CASSVSGEGYEQYF
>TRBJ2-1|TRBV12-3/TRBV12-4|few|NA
TGTGCCAGCAACCACCGGCCCTCAGGTGGCCACAATGAGCAGTTCTTC
CASNHRPSGGHNEQFF
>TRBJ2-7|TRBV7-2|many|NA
TGTGCCAGCAGCAGCAGCCATGGTGTCTACGAGCAGTACTTC
CASSSSHGVYEQYF
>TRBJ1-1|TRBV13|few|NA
TGTGCCAGCAAAAACACGAACTTGAACACTGAAGCTTTCTTT
CASKNTNLNTEAFF
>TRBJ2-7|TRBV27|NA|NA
TGTGCCAGCAGTCCCGGGACACAGCCTGGTGAGCAGTACTTC
CASSPGTQPGEQYF
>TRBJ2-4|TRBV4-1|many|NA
TGCGCCAGCAGCCAAGAGGGAAACATTCAGTACTTC
CASSQEGNIQYF
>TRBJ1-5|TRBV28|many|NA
TGTGCCAGCAGAGGACGCGAGGGACCTTATCAGCCCCAGCATTTT
CASRGREGPYQPQHF